This is a list of T cell receptor beta chains from one sample in a study of identical twins. TCRdb re-called the 5' RACE reads with MiXCR, one entry per CDR3 protein. The sample shows some 500,000 distinct CDR3 sequences, more than 13% of them seen only once. In addition, the sample was reused for a study of yellow fever vaccine responses in identical twins.

The sequenced sample consisted of CD4+ T cells sorted from blood. These receptors all come from a woman aged 18-29 years in good health. CDR3s include the opening cysteine and the closing phenylalanine or tryptophan. A D gene is named only where the DNA matches it firmly. The size of a clone is reported for some rows only, either as once, few or many, or as a class for expanded clones.

j_call: TRBJ2-7; clone_size: few; d_call: TRBD1; v_call: TRBV29-1; cdr3_aa: CSAGQGGSEQYF; cdr3_nt: TGCAGCGCCGGACAGGGGGGAAGCGAGCAGTACTTC
j_call: TRBJ2-1; clone_size: few; d_call: TRBD2; v_call: TRBV20-1; cdr3_aa: CSARGVAGGDFIYEQFF; cdr3_nt: TGCAGTGCTAGAGGTGTAGCGGGGGGGGATTTTATATATGAGCAGTTCTTC
j_call: TRBJ2-7; clone_size: .; d_call: .; v_call: TRBV6-5; cdr3_aa: CASSYSGLNSYEQYF; cdr3_nt: TGTGCCAGCAGTTACTCGGGACTGAACTCCTACGAGCAGTACTTC
j_call: TRBJ2-5; clone_size: few; d_call: TRBD2; v_call: TRBV18; cdr3_aa: CASSPRTSAQETQYF; cdr3_nt: TGTGCCAGCTCACCGCGGACTAGCGCCCAAGAGACCCAGTACTTC
j_call: TRBJ2-5; clone_size: .; d_call: .; v_call: TRBV6-2/TRBV6-3; cdr3_aa: CASSHSSGRSETQYF; cdr3_nt: TGTGCCAGCAGTCATTCCTCGGGACGTTCAGAGACCCAGTACTTC
j_call: TRBJ2-2; clone_size: few; d_call: .; v_call: TRBV5-1; cdr3_aa: CASSQGSNLIRSGELFF; cdr3_nt: TGCGCCAGCAGCCAGGGGTCAAACCTCATCCGCAGCGGGGAGCTGTTTTTT
j_call: TRBJ2-1; clone_size: few; d_call: TRBD1; v_call: TRBV2; cdr3_aa: CACKRGLENGNEQFF; cdr3_nt: TGTGCCTGCAAAAGGGGGCTAGAGAATGGCAATGAGCAGTTCTTC
j_call: TRBJ2-7; clone_size: few; d_call: .; v_call: TRBV7-2; cdr3_aa: CASSLSVQPGYEQYF; cdr3_nt: TGTGCCAGCAGCTTATCAGTTCAACCGGGGTACGAGCAGTACTTC
j_call: TRBJ1-2; clone_size: .; d_call: .; v_call: TRBV2; cdr3_aa: CASSEEGGYTF; cdr3_nt: TGTGCCAGCAGTGAAGAAGGCGGCTACACCTTC
j_call: TRBJ2-7; clone_size: .; d_call: .; v_call: TRBV5-1; cdr3_aa: CASSSSWDSYEQYF; cdr3_nt: TGCGCCAGCAGCTCGTCTTGGGACTCCTACGAGCAGTACTTC
j_call: TRBJ2-3; clone_size: many; d_call: .; v_call: TRBV7-9; cdr3_aa: CASSLLRTDTQYF; cdr3_nt: TGTGCCAGCAGCTTACTAAGGACAGATACGCAGTATTTT
j_call: TRBJ2-3; clone_size: .; d_call: .; v_call: TRBV25-1; cdr3_aa: CASSVPAGGITDTQYF; cdr3_nt: TGTGCCAGCAGTGTCCCCGCAGGGGGGATCACAGATACGCAGTATTTT
j_call: TRBJ2-2; clone_size: few; d_call: TRBD2; v_call: TRBV28; cdr3_aa: CASRLGGKNTGELFF; cdr3_nt: TGTGCCAGCAGACTGGGGGGGAAGAACACCGGGGAGCTGTTTTTT
j_call: TRBJ1-1; clone_size: few; d_call: TRBD1; v_call: TRBV4-3; cdr3_aa: CASSHQLDRDSTEAFF; cdr3_nt: TGCGCCAGCAGCCACCAACTGGACAGGGATAGCACTGAAGCTTTCTTT
j_call: TRBJ2-1; clone_size: few; d_call: .; v_call: TRBV9; cdr3_aa: CASSPARGLYPNEQFF; cdr3_nt: TGTGCCAGCAGCCCAGCGAGGGGCCTATACCCTAATGAGCAGTTCTTC
j_call: TRBJ2-5; clone_size: few; d_call: .; v_call: TRBV5-1; cdr3_aa: CASRGGGQLIQETQYF; cdr3_nt: TGCGCCAGCAGAGGGGGGGGACAGCTCATTCAAGAGACCCAGTACTTC
j_call: TRBJ2-2; clone_size: .; d_call: .; v_call: TRBV4-2; cdr3_aa: CASSQGHGEAGELFF; cdr3_nt: TGTGCCAGCAGCCAAGGTCACGGGGAAGCCGGGGAGCTGTTTTTT
j_call: TRBJ1-2; clone_size: .; d_call: .; v_call: TRBV4-3; cdr3_aa: CSRAGGYTF; cdr3_nt: TGCAGCCGCGCGGGGGGCTACACCTTC
j_call: TRBJ2-5; clone_size: .; d_call: .; v_call: TRBV7-2; cdr3_aa: CASSLGDTYQETQYF; cdr3_nt: TGTGCCAGCAGCTTAGGGGACACCTACCAAGAGACCCAGTACTTC
j_call: TRBJ2-1; clone_size: few; d_call: .; v_call: TRBV18; cdr3_aa: CASSPQNSGEQFF; cdr3_nt: TGTGCCAGCTCACCCCAGAATTCTGGTGAGCAGTTCTTC
j_call: TRBJ1-6; clone_size: .; d_call: .; v_call: TRBV5-5; cdr3_aa: CASSSQGGRYNSPLHF; cdr3_nt: TGTGCCAGCAGCTCGCAGGGAGGGCGTTATAATTCACCCCTCCACTTT
j_call: TRBJ1-4; clone_size: .; d_call: .; v_call: TRBV29-1; cdr3_aa: CSVTPGRRPEKLFF; cdr3_nt: TGCAGCGTTACGCCGGGACGTCGGCCTGAAAAACTGTTTTTT
j_call: TRBJ2-3; clone_size: .; d_call: TRBD2; v_call: TRBV20-1; cdr3_aa: CSARGSGGAKPPDTQYF; cdr3_nt: TGCAGTGCTAGAGGTAGCGGGGGGGCCAAGCCCCCAGATACGCAGTATTTT
j_call: TRBJ2-1; clone_size: few; d_call: .; v_call: TRBV9; cdr3_aa: CASSEAGSQFF; cdr3_nt: TGTGCCAGCAGCGAAGCGGGCTCCCAGTTCTTC
j_call: TRBJ2-1; clone_size: .; d_call: TRBD2; v_call: TRBV24-1; cdr3_aa: CATSDFASGGTRNEQFF; cdr3_nt: TGTGCCACCAGTGATTTCGCTAGCGGGGGGACTCGGAATGAGCAGTTCTTC
j_call: TRBJ2-7; clone_size: .; d_call: .; v_call: TRBV7-2; cdr3_aa: CASTLGRSSYEQYF; cdr3_nt: TGTGCCAGCACACTAGGGAGGAGCTCCTACGAGCAGTACTTC
j_call: TRBJ2-2; clone_size: few; d_call: .; v_call: TRBV25-1; cdr3_aa: CASSGPDTNTGELFF; cdr3_nt: TGTGCCAGCAGTGGACCAGACACGAACACCGGGGAGCTGTTTTTT
j_call: TRBJ2-3; clone_size: .; d_call: .; v_call: TRBV12-3/TRBV12-4; cdr3_aa: CASSQSGDYDGTQYF; cdr3_nt: TGTGCCAGCAGTCAATCAGGGGACTACGACGGTACGCAGTATTTT
j_call: TRBJ2-2; clone_size: .; d_call: TRBD1; v_call: TRBV20-1; cdr3_aa: CSARDGRRGRNTGELFF; cdr3_nt: TGCAGTGCTAGAGATGGCCGCAGGGGGCGGAACACCGGGGAGCTGTTTTTT
j_call: TRBJ2-7; clone_size: many; d_call: .; v_call: TRBV30; cdr3_aa: CAVQGSPYEQYF; cdr3_nt: TGTGCCGTGCAGGGGAGTCCCTACGAGCAGTACTTC
j_call: TRBJ1-3; clone_size: .; d_call: .; v_call: TRBV12-3/TRBV12-4; cdr3_aa: CASSLTGGGNTIYF; cdr3_nt: TGTGCCAGCAGTCTCACGGGGGGCGGAAACACCATATATTTT
j_call: TRBJ2-7; clone_size: few; d_call: TRBD2; v_call: TRBV29-1; cdr3_aa: CSGSRSGGYEQYF; cdr3_nt: TGCAGCGGCTCAAGGAGCGGGGGCTACGAGCAGTACTTC